The source of this T cell receptor beta chain is a study of cytomegalovirus exposure and HLA in healthy donors. Overall study findings and caveats: Most TCR sequences proved rare, with some public TCRs found in many donors.

In regard to this clone: The target antigen is unknown.

The PCR made use of 60 Vbeta and 13 Jbeta primers. Original handling: Later, an analysis found approximately 80 million unique TCR beta chains, and 8.5 million to 12 million of these were shared. TCRdb keeps only in-frame clones here, not all; method: immunoSEQ multiplex PCR. D and trimming were read from the DNA, whereas the V and J calls and clone size are those reported in that table. This table has about 200,000 clones, 70% to 80% appearing once. The CDR3 runs 15 residues. The ends were cut back, 5 bases at V and 7 bases at J, with 20 bases in the middle. Germline V lookup: CDR1 MNHEY, CDR2 SMNVEV (reference sequence).

This receptor was taken from a girl aged 2-10 years in good health and CMV-seronegative. Sequencing input: PBMCs. The V gene is TRBV27, the J gene TRBJ1-1; tentatively, D is TRBD1 (6 bases). The CDR3 reads CASSPGAGAKGEAFF. CDR3 DNA: TGTGCCAGCAGTCCAGGCGCGGGGGCTAAGGGTGAAGCTTTCTTT.